Below, 17 T cell receptor beta chains from the same sample are listed, as sequenced in a study of T cell changes during pregnancy in multiple sclerosis. Libraries were prepared by immunoSEQ multiplex PCR; TCRdb keeps only in-frame clonotypes and omits some of them. The sample lists about 48,000 clones, approximately 92% seen once, with roughly 0.91% in the top ten. Material: CD4+ T cells from peripheral blood mononuclear cells, obtained in the second trimester of pregnancy. These receptor sequences come from a female donor in good health, enrolled as a control in a pregnancy study.

The chain uses TRBV10-3 and TRBJ2-7; 7 bases line up with TRBD1. The CDR3 contains 14 residues. Germline V gene sequence: CDR1 ENHRY, CDR2 SYGVKD. J gave up 5 bases and V 8 bases, and 12 bases lay outside the gene matches. The CDR3 sequence: CAIGSKGALDEQYF. As DNA, the CDR3 is TGTGCCATCGGCTCGAAGGGGGCTCTAGACGAGCAGTACTTC.

Only one count was recorded for this clone. The DNA of the CDR3 is TGTGCCAGCAGCTTGGGCCAGGCCATGGGAAACACCATATATTTT. It yields the protein CASSLGQAMGNTIYF. J is TRBJ1-3 and V is TRBV7-9, with D unresolved. Trimming cost V 3 bases and J 4 bases, with 13 bases left between them. This CDR3 is built from 15 residues. Per the germline V gene, CDR1 is SEHNR and CDR2 is FQNEAQ (reference sequence).

This chain links TRBV19 with TRBJ2-7; TRBD2 aligns across 12 bases. The CDR3 is made up of 16 amino acids. The germline CDR1 and CDR2 sequences are LNHDA and SQIVND (reference sequence). With V trimmed by 5 bases and J by 2 bases, 7 bases remained unmatched. The CDR3 DNA reads TGTGCCAGTAGTTCCCCGGGACTAGCGGGTCCCTACGAGCAGTACTTC. Translating it yields CASSSPGLAGPYEQYF.

The chain recombines TRBV4-2 with TRBJ1-2, with a weak D call TRBD1 (5 bases). This CDR3 contains 14 residues. Germline CDR1 LGHNA, CDR2 YNFKEQ. Trimming removed 4 bases at V and 4 bases at J, with 13 bases between. CDR3 sequence: CASSPQGDSYGYTF. CDR3 bases: TGTGCCAGCAGCCCCCAAGGAGACAGCTATGGCTACACCTTC.

V usage is TRBV19 and J usage is TRBJ2-5; a possible D gene is TRBD2 (5 bases). Trimming stripped 1 base from V and 7 bases from J, with 13 bases between. The length of the CDR3 is 14 residues. The germline V gene encodes CDR1 LNHDA and CDR2 SQIVND (reference sequence). The CDR3 protein is CASSIGEGLGTQYF. CDR3 in DNA: TGTGCCAGTAGTATAGGAGAGGGCCTCGGGACCCAGTACTTC.

CDR3 sequence (DNA): TGTGCCAGCTCAGTACAGCGGGACCTGGGTTTAGATGAGCAGTTCTTC. Its protein product is CASSVQRDLGLDEQFF. The J gene is TRBJ2-1, the V gene TRBV18, with 7 bases aligning to TRBD2. The CDR3 covers 16 residues. Germline trimming cut 5 bases from V and 8 bases from J; bases unmatched to any gene: 15. The germline V gene encodes CDR1 KGHSH and CDR2 LQKENI.

The count of this clone is one. The chain links TRBV7-9 to TRBJ2-1, with 10 positions matching TRBD1. V shed 5 bases, J shed 4 bases, and the junction held 14 bases outside the gene matches. The germline gives CDR1 SEHNR, CDR2 FQNEAQ (reference sequence). The CDR3 spans 18 residues. CDR3 loop: CASSPPPRDRGFYNEQFF. The CDR3 coding sequence is TGTGCCAGCAGCCCACCCCCTCGGGACAGGGGATTTTACAATGAGCAGTTCTTC.

This chain links TRBV7-2 with TRBJ2-4, with D perhaps matching TRBD2 (6 bases). Per germline, CDR1 SGHTA and CDR2 FQGNSA. Trimming took off 7 bases at V and 8 bases at J, with 21 bases between the two ends. CDR3 length: 15 amino acids. The CDR3, as DNA: TGTGCCAGCAAAGGAGGGGCGGGCCCGAGGTACATTCAGTACTTC. It yields the protein CASKGGAGPRYIQYF.

The chain employs TRBV14 and TRBJ2-7; D gene uncertain. The CDR3 length is 15 residues. Trimming removed 1 base at V and 8 bases at J, with 18 bases between. Germline CDR1 and CDR2: SGHDN and FVKESK. The CDR3 region is CASSQARRPGSQQYF. The DNA for the CDR3 is TGTGCCAGCAGCCAAGCCCGAAGGCCTGGTAGCCAGCAGTACTTC.

V is TRBV2 and J is TRBJ2-7; 7 bases map to TRBD2. Trimming cost V 4 bases and J 0 bases; bases outside gene matches: 6. Germline V CDR1 and CDR2: SNHLY, FYNNEI. The CDR3 covers 15 residues. The chain's CDR3 is CASSVGRQVSYEQYF. CDR3 nucleotides: TGTGCCAGCAGTGTCGGGAGGCAGGTCTCCTACGAGCAGTACTTC.

This chain joins TRBV5-1 and TRBJ2-7; D ambiguous. Germline loops: CDR1 SGHRS, CDR2 YFSETQ. V was cut by 0 bases and J by 6 bases, with 7 bases left in between. This CDR3 comprises 12 residues. CDR3 sequence (DNA): TGCGCCAGCAGCTTGGGAGGCTCCGAGCAGTACTTC. As protein: CASSLGGSEQYF.

This clone is a singleton in its sample. This chain uses TRBV4-3 with TRBJ2-1; 7 bases are a match to TRBD1. The CDR3 consists of 19 residues. The ends lost 2 bases at V and 2 bases at J; junction bases unmatched: 15. The germline CDR1 and CDR2 sequences are LGHNA and YSLEER. The DNA for the CDR3 is TGCGCCAGCAGCCAATCTCGGAGAACAGGGGCGCGAACCTACAATGAGCAGTTCTTC. Encoded protein: CASSQSRRTGARTYNEQFF.

The genes are TRBV9 and TRBJ1-2; no reliable D call. With 1 base removed from V and 0 bases from J, the gap between germline ends came to 10 bases. CDR1 and CDR2 from the germline V gene are SGDLS and YYNGEE. The CDR3 has 15 residues. DNA of the CDR3: TGTGCCAGCAGCGTACACCAGTTTACTAACTATGGCTACACCTTC. Amino acids: CASSVHQFTNYGYTF. The whole variable domain, remainder taken from reference TRBV9 and TRBJ1-2, is DSGVTQTPKHLITATGQRVTLRCSPRSGDLSVYWYQQSLDQGLQFLIQYYNGEERAKGNILERFSAQQFPDLHSELNLSSLELGDSALYFCASSVHQFTNYGYTFGSGTRLTVV.

This clone was detected once. V is TRBV25-1 and J is TRBJ2-1; 13 bases match TRBD2. This CDR3 is built from 18 residues. V was pared by 3 bases and J by 4 bases, with 9 bases of the junction left unmatched. Germline V gene data show CDR1 as MGHDK and CDR2 as SYGVNS. The CDR3: CASSDFTSGRAGYNEQFF. The CDR3 nucleotides are TGTGCCAGCAGTGATTTTACTAGCGGGAGGGCGGGGTACAATGAGCAGTTCTTC.

V gene TRBV28 combines with J gene TRBJ2-2; 9 bases are shared with TRBD1. V trimming: 6 bases; J trimming: 4 bases; junction bases outside the gene matches: 9. There are 16 residues in the CDR3. Looked up from germline, CDR1 is MDHEN and CDR2 is SYDVKM. The CDR3 bases are TGTGCCAGCAGACACGAACAGGGGGCCGGCACCGGGGAGCTGTTTTTT. Encoded protein: CASRHEQGAGTGELFF.

This chain links TRBV9 with TRBJ1-4; the D gene is possibly TRBD1 (5 bases). The V end lost 3 bases, the J end lost 8 bases, and 14 bases lay between the germline ends. Germline CDR1 SGDLS, CDR2 YYNGEE. The CDR3 length is 14 residues. The CDR3 protein is CASSGGGDGEKLFF. The CDR3 DNA is TGTGCCAGCAGCGGTGGGGGGGACGGGGAAAAACTGTTTTTT.

The gene calls are TRBV5-4 and TRBJ2-5, with TRBD2 identical over 9 bases. The V gene end was trimmed by 3 bases and the J gene end by 5 bases; junction bases not matched to a gene: 11. The germline V gene has CDR1 SGHNT and CDR2 YYREEE (reference sequence). There are 16 residues in the CDR3. DNA for the CDR3: TGTGCCAGCAGCTACGGGGGAGCGGGAGGTTTGGAGACCCAGTACTTC. Residues: CASSYGGAGGLETQYF.